The next 32 T cell receptor beta chains were all read from a single sample in a study of blood T cell repertoires in COVID-19. Data came from immunoSEQ multiplex PCR; TCRdb stores just in-frame clones and leaves some out. This repertoire shows approximately 76,000 clones, around 85% found once; its top ten account for 8% to 9.5%. Material for sequencing was peripheral blood. Receptors originate from a man aged 25 to 40 with acute or convalescent COVID-19.

The rearrangement links TRBV2 to TRBJ2-7; the D gene is possibly TRBD2 (5 bases). Germline V CDR1 and CDR2: SNHLY, FYNNEI. Trimming stripped 7 bases from V and 4 bases from J, with 14 bases between. CDR3 size: 13 residues. The CDR3 spells CASKDSLNYEQYF. CDR3 bases: TGTGCCAGCAAGGACTCACTAAATTACGAGCAGTACTTC.

The genes are TRBV7-9 and TRBJ1-4; D not resolved. Germline CDR1 SEHNR, CDR2 FQNEAQ (reference sequence). This CDR3 contains 14 residues. V dropped 1 base and J dropped 0 bases, with 3 bases sitting between them. The CDR3 DNA is TGTGCCAGCAGCTTAGGCGCAACTAATGAAAAACTGTTTTTT. It specifies CASSLGATNEKLFF.

The sample holds a few counts of this clone. The genes are TRBV29-1 and TRBJ2-3, with D possibly matching TRBD2 (5 bases). There are 13 residues in the CDR3. CDR1 and CDR2 from the germline V gene are SQVTM and ANQGSEA. The V gene lost 8 bases and the J gene lost 4 bases, with 16 bases spanning the gap. The CDR3 DNA sequence: TGCAGCTTCGCGGACCTGGGAGCAGATACGCAGTATTTT. This codes for CSFADLGADTQYF.

The CDR3 bases are TGTGCCAGCAGACAGGGGGTGAACACCGGGGAGCTGTTTTTT. It encodes CASRQGVNTGELFF. The rearrangement links TRBV6-5 to TRBJ2-2; 8 nucleotides agree with TRBD1. V lost 6 bases, J lost 1 base, and 1 base stayed unmatched. Per the germline V gene, CDR1 is MNHEY and CDR2 is SVGAGI. The CDR3 spans 14 residues.

The chain carries TRBV28 and TRBJ2-5; perhaps TRBD2 as D (5 bases). V was shortened by 7 bases and J by 0 bases, with 12 bases between the two germline ends. This CDR3 region has 14 residues. Germline V gene sequence: CDR1 MDHEN, CDR2 SYDVKM. This chain's CDR3 is CASNIERDQETQYF. DNA of the CDR3: TGTGCCAGCAATATTGAGAGGGACCAAGAGACCCAGTACTTC.

V and J are TRBV24-1 and TRBJ2-1, with 13 bases that match TRBD2. J was trimmed by 0 bases and V by 4 bases; bases with no gene match: 11. The CDR3 is made up of 20 amino acids. The germline V gene encodes CDR1 KGHDR and CDR2 SFDVKD. CDR3 loop: CATSDVTTSGRIGSYNEQFF. The CDR3 coding sequence is TGTGCCACCAGTGACGTGACGACTAGCGGGAGGATCGGCTCCTACAATGAGCAGTTCTTC.

The V and J genes are TRBV3-1 (or the pseudogene TRBV3-2) and TRBJ2-7, with 7 bases lining up with TRBD2. Germline CDR1 and CDR2: LGHDT and YNNKEL (reference sequence). J lost 4 bases, V lost 0 bases, and 9 bases had no gene match. This CDR3 has 16 residues. The DNA of the CDR3 is TGTGCCAGCAGCCAAGATTTGGCGGGAGATAGGTACGAGCAGTACTTC. It yields the protein CASSQDLAGDRYEQYF.

This chain links TRBV10-3 with TRBJ2-2, with 7 bases aligning to TRBD1. This CDR3 has 17 amino acids. Germline V gene data show CDR1 as ENHRY and CDR2 as SYGVKD. With 0 bases clipped from V and 7 bases from J, the junction kept 11 bases outside the gene matches. Here the CDR3 reads CAISESFTKGADGELFF. The CDR3 DNA is TGTGCCATCAGTGAGTCGTTTACGAAGGGGGCGGACGGGGAGCTGTTTTTT.

The rearrangement uses TRBV19 and TRBJ1-5, with 8 bases lining up with TRBD1. V lost 6 bases, J lost 4 bases, and 2 bases stayed unmatched. From germline, CDR1 is LNHDA and CDR2 SQIVND (reference sequence). This CDR3 contains 13 residues. CDR3 in amino acids: CASSRQGNQPQHF. The CDR3 DNA is TGTGCCAGTAGCCGACAGGGGAATCAGCCCCAGCATTTT.

This chain links TRBV4-3 with TRBJ2-7; D might be TRBD2 (6 bases). In germline, CDR1 is LGHNA, CDR2 YSLEER. V gave up 0 bases and J gave up 3 bases, with 12 bases separating them. The CDR3 contains 15 residues. As DNA, the CDR3 is TGCGCCAGCAGCCAAGATCGGGGGTCCTACTACGAGCAGTACTTC. It is translated as CASSQDRGSYYEQYF.

The rearrangement uses TRBV3-1 (or the pseudogene TRBV3-2) and TRBJ2-1; 8 nucleotides line up with TRBD2. V trimming: 1 base; J trimming: 8 bases; junction bases outside the gene matches: 7. CDR1 and CDR2 from the germline V gene are LGHDT and YNNKEL (reference sequence). The CDR3 covers 15 residues. CDR3 in DNA: TGTGCCAGCAGCCAAGGAAGCGGGAGTGTGGATGAGCAGTTCTTC. Amino acid sequence: CASSQGSGSVDEQFF.

This chain uses TRBV4-1 with TRBJ2-1; 12 bases align to TRBD2. This CDR3 is built from 14 residues. Per the germline V gene, CDR1 is MGHRA and CDR2 is YSYEKL. After removal of 1 base from V and 13 bases from J, the junction contained 5 bases not matched to a gene. CDR3 region: CASSQGLAGEGQFF. The CDR3 coding sequence is TGCGCCAGCAGCCAAGGACTAGCGGGAGAGGGTCAGTTCTTC.

This chain connects TRBV28 to TRBJ2-2; TRBD2 agrees at 8 bases. Germline trimming cut 5 bases from V and 0 bases from J; bases unmatched to any gene: 2. The CDR3 has 15 amino acids. Germline V gene data show CDR1 as MDHEN and CDR2 as SYDVKM. CDR3 sequence (DNA): TGTGCCAGCAGTCCACTAGCGGCGAACACCGGGGAGCTGTTTTTT. Translating gives CASSPLAANTGELFF.

This clone was picked up a small number of times. The chain couples TRBV28 to TRBJ1-1; TRBD1 is a possible D gene (5 bases). The CDR3 length is 13 residues. V shed 6 bases and J shed 1 base, with 9 bases lying between them. The germline CDR1 and CDR2 sequences are MDHEN and SYDVKM. CDR3 loop: CASRGGGNTEAFF. The CDR3 bases are TGTGCCAGCAGGGGGGGAGGGAACACTGAAGCTTTCTTT.

This chain joins TRBV15 and TRBJ2-1; TRBD2 is a possible D gene (6 bases). V was shortened by 0 bases and J by 12 bases, with 9 bases between the two germline ends. The CDR3 contains 12 residues. CDR1 LNHNV and CDR2 YYDKDF come from the germline V gene (reference sequence). CDR3 amino acids: CATSRDTGRQFF. CDR3 bases: TGTGCCACCAGCAGAGATACCGGGAGGCAGTTCTTC.

This clone occurred a few times. The chain is built from TRBV7-9 and TRBJ2-3; 8 bases map to TRBD2. Germline V gene lookup returns CDR1 SEHNR and CDR2 FQNEAQ (reference sequence). V shed 5 bases and J 2 bases; nucleotides not matched to a gene: 9. The CDR3 runs to 16 residues. CDR3 DNA: TGTGCCAGCAGCCGCCGGGGGGGAACAGTCACAGATACGCAGTATTTT. It specifies CASSRRGGTVTDTQYF.

This clone appeared once. The chain couples TRBV2 to TRBJ2-7; 8 positions match TRBD2. This CDR3 spans 13 amino acids. V lost 7 bases, J lost 2 bases, and 4 bases stayed unmatched. Germline V gene data show CDR1 as SNHLY and CDR2 as FYNNEI. DNA of the CDR3: TGTGCCAGCACGCTAGCGGGTACCTACGAGCAGTACTTC. Translated: CASTLAGTYEQYF.

The rearrangement uses TRBV18 and TRBJ2-1; the D gene is possibly TRBD1 (5 bases). The CDR3 is 15 amino acids. V lost 3 bases and J 3 bases, leaving 12 bases between the germline ends. Looked up from germline, CDR1 is KGHSH and CDR2 is LQKENI. DNA for the CDR3: TGTGCCAGCTCACCCGTGGACACGTTCTACAATGAGCAGTTCTTC. This gives the protein CASSPVDTFYNEQFF.

The chain joins TRBV30 to TRBJ2-1, with no clear D. Germline V lookup: CDR1 GTSNPN, CDR2 SVGIG (reference sequence). This CDR3 has 14 residues. Trimming cost V 0 bases and J 6 bases, with 12 bases left between them. The CDR3 DNA is TGTGCCTGGAGTGTAACTCGAGGAAGCAATGAGCAGTTCTTC. It encodes CAWSVTRGSNEQFF.

The V and J genes are TRBV10-3 and TRBJ2-5, with 8 bases identical to TRBD2. The germline V gene encodes CDR1 ENHRY and CDR2 SYGVKD. J gave up 5 bases and V 2 bases, and 13 bases lay outside the gene matches. The CDR3 is made up of 17 amino acids. CDR3 residues: CAISEGKLAEYGETQYF. CDR3 in DNA: TGTGCCATCAGTGAGGGGAAACTAGCGGAATATGGGGAGACCCAGTACTTC.

The gene calls are TRBV5-4 and TRBJ2-1, with 8 bases identical to TRBD2. V trimming: 3 bases; J trimming: 4 bases; junction bases outside the gene matches: 6. The CDR3 is 15 amino acids. Germline loops: CDR1 SGHNT, CDR2 YYREEE (reference sequence). The CDR3 here is CASSSGRADYNEQFF. The CDR3 coding sequence is TGTGCCAGCAGCTCCGGGAGGGCCGATTACAATGAGCAGTTCTTC.

This clone was detected a few times. The V call is TRBV5-1, the J call TRBJ1-5, with D uncertain. The ends were cut back, 3 bases at V and 2 bases at J, with 9 bases in the middle. Germline values: CDR1 SGHRS, CDR2 YFSETQ. The CDR3 runs 14 residues. DNA for the CDR3: TGCGCCAGCAGCTCCTTCGGAGGCAATCAGCCCCAGCATTTT. Its protein product is CASSSFGGNQPQHF.

CDR3 protein: CASSLSPGQPQHF. The CDR3 nucleotides read TGTGCCAGCAGCTTGTCCCCCGGGCAGCCCCAGCATTTT. V gene TRBV5-8 combines with J gene TRBJ1-5; D is unclear. Deletions cut 1 base from V and 7 bases from J, with 9 bases between. CDR1 is SGHTS and CDR2 is YDEGEE in the germline V gene. CDR3 length: 13 amino acids.

The chain recombines TRBV28 with TRBJ2-7; 7 bases align to TRBD1. Germline CDR1 and CDR2: MDHEN and SYDVKM. This CDR3 contains 16 residues. V dropped 6 bases and J dropped 2; count of bases not matched to a gene: 13. The CDR3 region is CASSRTVGGPAYEQYF. Written as DNA, the CDR3 is TGTGCCAGCAGCCGAACGGTAGGGGGCCCCGCCTACGAGCAGTACTTC.

The V gene is TRBV13, the J gene TRBJ2-1; 10 bases agree with TRBD2. V trimming: 5 bases; J trimming: 8 bases; junction bases outside the gene matches: 9. This CDR3 is 15 amino acids long. Germline V gene lookup returns CDR1 PRHDT and CDR2 FYEKMQ (reference sequence). The DNA of the CDR3 is TGTGCCAGCAGCCCATTGACCCTAGCGGGAGATGAGCAGTTCTTC. Amino acids: CASSPLTLAGDEQFF.

The chain has TRBV5-1 and TRBJ2-5; TRBD1 aligns across 9 bases. CDR3 size: 15 residues. V dropped 3 bases and J dropped 5; count of bases not matched to a gene: 8. Germline V gives CDR1 SGHRS, CDR2 YFSETQ. Here the CDR3 reads CASSSNRGLSETQYF. DNA of the CDR3: TGCGCCAGCAGCTCGAACAGGGGGCTCTCGGAGACCCAGTACTTC.

This rearrangement joins TRBV5-1 to TRBJ2-5; no firm D call. The germline V gene has CDR1 SGHRS and CDR2 YFSETQ. V lost 2 bases, J lost 1 base, and 9 bases lay in between. The CDR3 covers 14 residues. DNA for the CDR3: TGCGCCAGCAGCTTTTTATCCGGCCAAGAGACCCAGTACTTC. Encoded protein: CASSFLSGQETQYF. Based on the CDR3 plus reference TRBV5-1 and TRBJ2-5, the full variable domain is KAGVTQTPRYLIKTRGQQVTLSCSPISGHRSVSWYQQTPGQGLQFLFEYFSETQRNKGNFPGRFSGRQFSNSRSEMNVSTLELGDSALYLCASSFLSGQETQYFGPGTRLLVL.

The rearrangement links TRBV15 to TRBJ2-3, with unresolved D. The germline gives CDR1 LNHNV, CDR2 YYDKDF (reference sequence). CDR3 size: 13 residues. V lost 5 bases and J lost 6, with 12 bases in between. CDR3 amino acids: CATSSGIVDTQYF. For the CDR3, the DNA is TGTGCCACCAGCTCAGGAATTGTTGATACGCAGTATTTT.

This sequence joins TRBV25-1 and TRBJ1-5; maybe TRBD1 (5 bases). V was pared by 8 bases and J by 7 bases, with 12 bases between. This CDR3 contains 12 residues. The germline gives CDR1 MGHDK, CDR2 SYGVNS. CDR3 amino acids: CASGRGYQPQHF. The CDR3, as DNA: TGTGCCAGCGGGAGGGGTTACCAGCCCCAGCATTTT.

This chain uses TRBV5-6 with TRBJ2-1; 7 bases align to TRBD1. The CDR3 spans 16 residues. Germline CDR1 and CDR2: SGHDT and YYEEEE. The ends lost 1 base at V and 4 bases at J; junction bases unmatched: 8. Written as DNA, the CDR3 is TGTGCCAGCAGCTTGAGAAGGGGGCATAATTACAATGAGCAGTTCTTC. Residues: CASSLRRGHNYNEQFF.

The chain employs TRBV5-1 and TRBJ2-7; the D gene is possibly TRBD1 (7 bases). Germline lookup yields CDR1 SGHRS and CDR2 YFSETQ. CDR3 length: 14 residues. Trimming stripped 5 bases from V and 5 bases from J, with 17 bases between. The CDR3 DNA is TGCGCCAGCAGTGCGGAGGGGGCTTTCCACGAGCAGTACTTC. It is translated as CASSAEGAFHEQYF.

The genes are TRBV28 and TRBJ1-5, with no clear D. In germline, CDR1 is MDHEN, CDR2 SYDVKM. Trimming cost V 4 bases and J 6 bases, with 7 bases left between them. The CDR3 consists of 12 residues. The CDR3 sequence: CASSSARQPQHF. As DNA, the CDR3 is TGTGCCAGCAGTTCAGCGCGTCAGCCCCAGCATTTT.